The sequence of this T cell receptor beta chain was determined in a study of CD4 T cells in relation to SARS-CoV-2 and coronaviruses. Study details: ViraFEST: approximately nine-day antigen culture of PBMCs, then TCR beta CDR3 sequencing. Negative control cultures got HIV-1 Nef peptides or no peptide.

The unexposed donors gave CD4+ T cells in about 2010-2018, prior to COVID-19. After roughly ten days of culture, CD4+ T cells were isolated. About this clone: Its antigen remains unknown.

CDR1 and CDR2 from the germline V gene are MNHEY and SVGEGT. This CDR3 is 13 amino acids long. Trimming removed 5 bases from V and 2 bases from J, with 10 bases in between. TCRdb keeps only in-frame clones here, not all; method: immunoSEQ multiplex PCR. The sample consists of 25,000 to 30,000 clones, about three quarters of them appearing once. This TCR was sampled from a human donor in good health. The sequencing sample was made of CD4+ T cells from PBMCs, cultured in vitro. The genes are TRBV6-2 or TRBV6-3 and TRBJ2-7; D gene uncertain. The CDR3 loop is CASSPTETYEQYF. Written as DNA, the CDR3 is TGTGCCAGCAGTCCGACTGAAACCTACGAGCAGTACTTC.